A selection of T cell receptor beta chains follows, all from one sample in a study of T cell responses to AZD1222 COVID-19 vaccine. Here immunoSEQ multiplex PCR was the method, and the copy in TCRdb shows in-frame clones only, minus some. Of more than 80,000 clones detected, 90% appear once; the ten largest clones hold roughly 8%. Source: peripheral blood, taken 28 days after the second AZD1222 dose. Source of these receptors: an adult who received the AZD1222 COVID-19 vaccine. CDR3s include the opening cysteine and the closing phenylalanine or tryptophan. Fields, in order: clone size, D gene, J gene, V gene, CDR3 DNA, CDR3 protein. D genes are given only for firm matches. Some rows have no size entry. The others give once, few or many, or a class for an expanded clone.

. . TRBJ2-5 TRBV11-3 TGTGCCAGCAGCTTTCGACGGAACCAAGAGACCCAGTACTTC CASSFRRNQETQYF
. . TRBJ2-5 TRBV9 TGTGCCAGCAGCGGCGGGGATAGGGAGATCGAGACCCAGTACTTC CASSGGDREIETQYF
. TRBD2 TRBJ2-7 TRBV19 TGTGCCAGTAGTCAACTAGCGGGGGGCCTCTACGAGCAGTACTTC CASSQLAGGLYEQYF
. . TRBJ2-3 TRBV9 TGTGCCAGCAGCGTAGCTGGTCTAACAGATACGCAGTATTTT CASSVAGLTDTQYF
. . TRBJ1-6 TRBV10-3 TGTGCCATCAGCCCCAGGGCTGAGAATTCACCCCTCCACTTT CAISPRAENSPLHF
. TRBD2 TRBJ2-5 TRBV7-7 TGTGCTAGCAGCGCCTCCGGGAGGAGTGGTGAGACCCAGTACTTC CASSASGRSGETQYF
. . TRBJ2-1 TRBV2 TGTGCCAGCAGCCCCTACAATGAGCAGTTCTTC CASSPYNEQFF
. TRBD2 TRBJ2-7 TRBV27 TGTGCCAGCAGTCTAGCCGGGACTAGCGGTTACGAGCAGTACTTC CASSLAGTSGYEQYF
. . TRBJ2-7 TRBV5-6 TGTGCCAGCAGCCGGCGCCAGGGTCGGGGCGAGCAGTACTTC CASSRRQGRGEQYF
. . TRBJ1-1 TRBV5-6 TGTGCCAGCAGCCTCGTGGTAATGAACACTGAAGCTTTCTTT CASSLVVMNTEAFF
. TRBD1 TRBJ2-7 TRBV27 TGTGCCAGCAGTTTATGGGGACGGGACAGGGGCTCCTACGAGCAGTACTTC CASSLWGRDRGSYEQYF
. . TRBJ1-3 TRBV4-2 TGTGCCAGCAGCCAACCCCCCAATCTGGACACCATATATTTT CASSQPPNLDTIYF
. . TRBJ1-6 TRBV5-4 TGTGCCAGCAGCTTGGGACCCTCGGGGGGCGTTAATTCACCCCTCCACTTT CASSLGPSGGVNSPLHF
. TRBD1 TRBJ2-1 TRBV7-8 TGTGCCAGCAGCTTAAAGGGACAGGGATTCAATGAGCAGTTCTTC CASSLKGQGFNEQFF
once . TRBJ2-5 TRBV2 TGTGCCAGCAGTCAGGGTTTCAGCCAAGAGACCCAGTACTTC CASSQGFSQETQYF
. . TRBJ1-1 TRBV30 TGTGCCTGGGTAGGGAGTTTTGGGCGTACTGAAGCTTTCTTT CAWVGSFGRTEAFF
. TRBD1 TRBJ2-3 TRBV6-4 TGTGCCAGCAGTGCTACAGGGGGCGCGGCAGATACGCAGTATTTT CASSATGGAADTQYF
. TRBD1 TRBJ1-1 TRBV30 TGTGCCTGGATCGGAGGGACAGGGATGAACACTGAAGCTTTCTTT CAWIGGTGMNTEAFF
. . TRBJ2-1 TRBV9 TGTGCCAGCAGCGTAGTGGGGGGGCCCATCAATGAGCAGTTCTTC CASSVVGGPINEQFF
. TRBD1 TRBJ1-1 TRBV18 TGTGCCAGCTCAGCTAGGGACAGCACAGGGAACACTGAAGCTTTCTTT CASSARDSTGNTEAFF
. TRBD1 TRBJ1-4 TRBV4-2 TGTGCCAGCAGCCCGGACAGGGGGCGGGGAGCTAATGAAAAACTGTTTTTT CASSPDRGRGANEKLFF
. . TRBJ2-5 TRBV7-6 TGTGCCAGCAGCAAGGGCACGTTGCCGTACCAAGAGACCCAGTACTTC CASSKGTLPYQETQYF
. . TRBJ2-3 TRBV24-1 TGTGCCACCAGTGAGAGGGTGAGCGGTCGGGGCACAGATACGCAGTATTTT CATSERVSGRGTDTQYF
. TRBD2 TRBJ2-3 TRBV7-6 TGTGCCAGCAGCTTAGGAGGGGGACTAGCGGGGGTCACAGATACGCAGTATTTT CASSLGGGLAGVTDTQYF
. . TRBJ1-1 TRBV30 TGTGCCCTCCGACGGAACACTGAAGCTTTCTTT CALRRNTEAFF
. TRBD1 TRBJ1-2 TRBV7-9 TGTGCCAGCAGCTCAGGAGGACAGGGTTCAGCTAACTATGGCTACACCTTC CASSSGGQGSANYGYTF
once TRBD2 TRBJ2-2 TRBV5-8 TGTGCCAGCAGGAAGCGGGGTGCGAACACCGGGGAGCTGTTTTTT CASRKRGANTGELFF
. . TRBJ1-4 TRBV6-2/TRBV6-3 TGTGCCAGCAGTCGGTCATTTGGGGAAAAACTGTTTTTT CASSRSFGEKLFF
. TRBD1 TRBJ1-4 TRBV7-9 TGTGCCAGCAGCGCCGGACAGGTTAGGAATGAAAAACTGTTTTTT CASSAGQVRNEKLFF
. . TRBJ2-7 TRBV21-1 TGTGCCAGCAGTCTGACTAGCGGGGTCACTCGATCCTTCTACGAGCAGTACTTC CASSLTSGVTRSFYEQYF
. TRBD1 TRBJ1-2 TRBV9 TGTGCCAGCAGCGTAGAAACCACAGGGGTGCGGGATGGCTACACCTTC CASSVETTGVRDGYTF
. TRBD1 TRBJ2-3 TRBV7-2 TGTGCCAGCAGCTTCGGACAGGGAGTGGATACGCAGTATTTT CASSFGQGVDTQYF
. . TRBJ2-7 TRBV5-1 TGCGCCAGCAGCTTGGTCGCCCACTCCTACGAGCAGTACTTC CASSLVAHSYEQYF
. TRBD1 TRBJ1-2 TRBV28 TGTGCCAGCAGTCGACAGGGCGTCTATAACTATGGCTACACCTTC CASSRQGVYNYGYTF
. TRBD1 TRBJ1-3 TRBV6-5 TGTGCCAGCATAGGGGGCGGAAACACCATATATTTT CASIGGGNTIYF
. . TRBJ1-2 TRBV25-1 TGTGCCACTCTCCCGGGCTACACCTTC CATLPGYTF
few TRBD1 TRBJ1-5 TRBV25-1 TGTGCCAGCTCCGGGACAGGGGCGAGTCAGCCCCAGCATTTT CASSGTGASQPQHF
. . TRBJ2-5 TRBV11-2 TGTGCCAGCAGCTTAGAATTTGGGAAAGAGACCCAGTACTTC CASSLEFGKETQYF
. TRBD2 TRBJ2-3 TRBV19 TGTGCCAGTAGTATACGCACCGGGACTAACACAGATACGCAGTATTTT CASSIRTGTNTDTQYF
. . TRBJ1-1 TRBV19 TGTGCCACGCTAGGGTCCAGGGACCACACTGAAGCTTTCTTT CATLGSRDHTEAFF
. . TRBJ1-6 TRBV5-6 TGTGCCAGCAGCACGCCGGGGGCGGGCAATTCACCCCTCCACTTT CASSTPGAGNSPLHF
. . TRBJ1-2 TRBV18 TGTGCCAGCTCACCATCTATGCCCCTGGGGGGCTACACCTTC CASSPSMPLGGYTF
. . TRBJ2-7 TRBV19 TGTGCCAGTAGTTATGGGACTTCCTACGAGCAGTACTTC CASSYGTSYEQYF
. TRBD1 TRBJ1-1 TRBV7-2 TGTGCCAGCAGCTCCGCCACGGGACAGGCTTCTGAAGCTTTCTTT CASSSATGQASEAFF
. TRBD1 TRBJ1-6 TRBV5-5 TGTGCCAGCAGCTTGGCCAGGACAGGGCTAGGGTCACCCCTCCACTTT CASSLARTGLGSPLHF
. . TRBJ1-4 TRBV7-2 TGTGCCAGCAGCGCCCCGGGGGCAGTAACTAATGAAAAACTGTTTTTT CASSAPGAVTNEKLFF
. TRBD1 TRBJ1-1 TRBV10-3 TGTGCCATCAGTTCTCAGGTTGGGACAGGATCTGAAGCTTTCTTT CAISSQVGTGSEAFF
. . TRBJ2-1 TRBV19 TGTGCCAGTAGTATGGCGTGGTCCTACAATGAGCAGTTCTTC CASSMAWSYNEQFF
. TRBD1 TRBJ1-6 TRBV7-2 TGTGCCAGCAGCCCCGGGACAGGGGGTCGAAATTCACCCCTCCACTTT CASSPGTGGRNSPLHF
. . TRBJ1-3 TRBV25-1 TGTGCCGGGAGTAGGGGAAACACCATATATTTT CAGSRGNTIYF
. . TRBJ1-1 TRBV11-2 TGTGCCAGCAGCCTCGCCCAGGGGAAAGCTTTCTTT CASSLAQGKAFF
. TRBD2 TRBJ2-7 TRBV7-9 TGTGCCAGCAGCTTAATTTCGGGGGGTCCCTCCTACGAGCAGTACTTC CASSLISGGPSYEQYF
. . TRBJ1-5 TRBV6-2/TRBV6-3 TGTGCCAGCAGTTACCTTCCAGATAGCAATCAGCCCCAGCATTTT CASSYLPDSNQPQHF